This entry lists 9 T cell receptor beta chains sequenced from one sample in a study of a mutant IDH1 vaccine in newly diagnosed glioma. Profiled with immunoSEQ multiplex PCR; TCRdb holds only in-frame clones, not every one. The profile covers about 36,000 clones, with over 70% appearing a single time and approximately 16% taken by the ten largest. No antigens are known for them. Stated time point: week 11, during vaccination. The vaccine gave 300 ug of a 20-mer mutant IDH1 peptide subcutaneously per dose. The sample here was peripheral blood mononuclear cells (PBMCs), taken from a glioma patient whose treatment included an IDH1 peptide vaccine. These receptors came from a woman in her 30s with glioma. Some clones in this sample may be carry-over from other donors' samples.

This clone was counted between two and nine times. The chain's CDR3 is CASSQDRAGDTQYF. The CDR3 DNA sequence: TGTGCCAGCAGTCAGGACAGGGCGGGGGATACGCAGTATTTT. This chain links TRBV5-4 with TRBJ2-3, with TRBD1 identical over 8 bases. Germline V gene lookup returns CDR1 SGHNT and CDR2 YYREEE (reference sequence). Trimming removed 5 bases from V and 6 bases from J; junction bases left unmatched: 8. The CDR3 contains 14 residues. Looking up the rest from reference TRBV5-4 and TRBJ2-3 gives the full variable domain: ETGVTQSPTHLIKTRGQQVTLRCSSQSGHNTVSWYQQALGQGPQFIFQYYREEENGRGNFPPRFSGLQFPNYSSELNVNALELDDSALYLCASSQDRAGDTQYFGPGTRLTVL.

The CDR3: CASSPPNRMAYGYTF. CDR3 sequence (DNA): TGTGCCAGCTCACCACCCAATAGGATGGCCTATGGCTACACCTTC. The genes are TRBV18 and TRBJ1-2; D remains unclear. Trimming shortened V by 0 bases and J by 4 bases, and 12 bases separated the two germline ends. CDR3 length: 15 residues. In germline, CDR1 is KGHSH, CDR2 LQKENI.

This clone was observed a single time. This chain connects TRBV9 to TRBJ2-2; D remains unclear. The CDR3 covers 15 residues. Trimming pared 3 bases from V and 5 bases from J, leaving 14 bases between. CDR1 and CDR2 (germline): SGDLS, YYNGEE. CDR3 DNA sequence: TGTGCCAGCAGCGCCGGCAGCTTAGGAACCGGGGAGCTGTTTTTT. This translates into CASSAGSLGTGELFF. The full variable domain, with the rest looked up from reference TRBV9 and TRBJ2-2, is DSGVTQTPKHLITATGQRVTLRCSPRSGDLSVYWYQQSLDQGLQFLIQYYNGEERAKGNILERFSAQQFPDLHSELNLSSLELGDSALYFCASSAGSLGTGELFFGEGSRLTVL.

The J gene is TRBJ1-5, the V gene TRBV2; D gene uncertain. V dropped 6 bases and J dropped 4 bases, with 10 bases sitting between them. Germline V gives CDR1 SNHLY, CDR2 FYNNEI. The CDR3 contains 13 residues. DNA for the CDR3: TGTGCCAGCAGGATCTTTCGTAATCAGCCCCAGCATTTT. Translating gives CASRIFRNQPQHF. Variable domain in full (rest from reference TRBV2 and TRBJ1-5): EPEVTQTPSHQVTQMGQEVILRCVPISNHLYFYWYRQILGQKVEFLVSFYNNEISEKSEIFDDQFSVERPDGSNFTLKIRSTKLEDSAMYFCASRIFRNQPQHFGDGTRLSIL.

V usage is TRBV7-9 and J usage is TRBJ2-7; D is uncertain. The CDR3 covers 12 residues. V was cut by 5 bases and J by 2 bases, with 7 bases left in between. CDR1 and CDR2 from the germline V gene are SEHNR and FQNEAQ (reference sequence). The CDR3 sequence: CASSPGPYEQYF. The CDR3 DNA follows: TGTGCCAGCAGCCCAGGACCCTACGAGCAGTACTTC.

The CDR3 is CAISSYWYNEQFF. In DNA form, the CDR3 reads TGTGCCATCAGTTCCTATTGGTACAATGAGCAGTTCTTC. This chain links TRBV10-3 with TRBJ2-1, with D uncertain. This CDR3 has 13 residues. CDR1 ENHRY and CDR2 SYGVKD come from the germline V gene. V was shortened by 5 bases and J by 4 bases, with 9 bases between the two germline ends.

The chain combines TRBV30 with TRBJ2-7; 8 bases align to TRBD2. There are 13 residues in the CDR3. The junction had 10 bases not matched to a gene; V was cut back by 5 bases and J by 7 bases. The germline CDR1 and CDR2 sequences are GTSNPN and SVGIG (reference sequence). CDR3 DNA sequence: TGTGCCTGGGGGGGACTAGAGGAGGAGGAGCAGTACTTC. Protein product: CAWGGLEEEEQYF.

The chain couples TRBV30 to TRBJ2-3, with TRBD2 matching over 9 bases. The trim removed 2 bases at V and 1 base at J, leaving 10 bases unmatched. The V gene's germline CDR1 is GTSNPN and CDR2 SVGIG (reference sequence). The CDR3 spans 17 residues. CDR3 residues: CAWSRPGLATGTDTQYF. The CDR3 coding sequence is TGTGCCTGGAGTCGACCGGGACTAGCTACAGGCACAGATACGCAGTATTTT.

This chain links TRBV6-1 with TRBJ1-5, with D unclear. Trimming took 2 bases from V and 5 from J, leaving 4 bases between them. The CDR3 consists of 12 residues. Looked up from germline, CDR1 is MNHNS and CDR2 is SASEGT. The DNA of the CDR3 is TGTGCCAGCAGTGAATTGCATCAGCCCCAGCATTTT. Protein sequence: CASSELHQPQHF.